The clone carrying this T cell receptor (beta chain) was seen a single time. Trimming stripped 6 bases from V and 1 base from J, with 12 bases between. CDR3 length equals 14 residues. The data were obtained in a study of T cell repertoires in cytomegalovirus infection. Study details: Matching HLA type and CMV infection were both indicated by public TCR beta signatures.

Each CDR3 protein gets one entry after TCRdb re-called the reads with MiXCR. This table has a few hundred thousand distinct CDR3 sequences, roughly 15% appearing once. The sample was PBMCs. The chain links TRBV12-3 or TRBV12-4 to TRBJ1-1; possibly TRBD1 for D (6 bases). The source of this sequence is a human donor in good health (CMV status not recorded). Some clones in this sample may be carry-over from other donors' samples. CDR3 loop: CASRVAGANTEAFF. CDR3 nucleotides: TGTGCCAGCAGGGTTGCAGGGGCGAACACTGAAGCTTTCTTT.